Below are 25 T cell receptor beta chains sequenced from a single sample in a study of T-cell memory formation after mild COVID-19. Each CDR3 protein gets one entry after TCRdb re-called the 5' RACE reads with MiXCR. In the table there are around 340,000 distinct CDR3 sequences, roughly 15% of which are singletons. The source material was PBMCs or a T cell subset sorted from them (not recorded which). All receptors derive from a man between 18 and 35 years old who had mild COVID-19 (a few samples of this study predate the infection). Cell type and time point are not known.

The chain joins TRBV6-2 or TRBV6-3 to TRBJ2-5; no reliable D call. Per the germline V gene, CDR1 is MNHEY and CDR2 is SVGEGT. With 1 base removed from V and 1 base from J, the gap between germline ends came to 13 bases. The CDR3 runs 16 residues. The CDR3 spells CASSYFQPVIQETQYF. The CDR3 DNA reads as TGTGCCAGCAGTTACTTCCAGCCCGTTATCCAAGAGACCCAGTACTTC.

The genes are TRBV20-1 and TRBJ2-2; 11 nucleotides match TRBD1. With 7 bases clipped from V and 5 bases from J, the junction kept 12 bases outside the gene matches. CDR3 size: 16 residues. Germline V CDR1 and CDR2: DFQATT, SNEGSKA (reference sequence). The CDR3 region is CSDVVGQGADTGELFF. CDR3 nucleotide sequence: TGCAGTGACGTAGTTGGACAGGGGGCAGATACCGGGGAGCTGTTTTTT.

The chain has TRBV30 and TRBJ2-7; no clear D gene. The germline gives CDR1 GTSNPN, CDR2 SVGIG (reference sequence). CDR3 length equals 11 residues. Trimming cost V 0 bases and J 3 bases, with 3 bases left between them. The DNA of the CDR3 is TGTGCCTGGAGTGTCTACTACGAGCAGTACTTC. Protein: CAWSVYYEQYF.

This clonotype was recorded a few times. This sequence joins TRBV4-2 and TRBJ2-3; 8 bases fit TRBD2. Per germline, CDR1 LGHNA and CDR2 YNFKEQ. The CDR3 has 17 amino acids. V lost 1 base and J lost 1; bases outside the gene matches: 7. CDR3 coding DNA: TGTGCCAGCAGCCAAGGCAATAGCGGGGTCGGCACAGATACGCAGTATTTT. Translated, it gives CASSQGNSGVGTDTQYF.

V gene TRBV5-1 combines with J gene TRBJ2-7; no firm D call. The germline gives CDR1 SGHRS, CDR2 YFSETQ. V was cut by 4 bases and J by 1 base, with 18 bases left in between. The CDR3 runs 16 residues. The CDR3 DNA sequence: TGCGCCAGCAGCCCCCCCTCCCCGCCAGGATCCTACGAGCAGTACGTC. Translating it yields CASSPPSPPGSYEQYV.

This clonotype came up a few times. The V gene is TRBV9, the J gene TRBJ2-2; the D is unclear. Trimming removed 4 bases at V and 2 bases at J, with 9 bases between. In germline, CDR1 is SGDLS, CDR2 YYNGEE. This CDR3 spans 14 amino acids. The CDR3 here is CASSIDSNTGELFF. The CDR3 nucleotides are TGTGCCAGCAGCATAGACTCAAACACCGGGGAGCTGTTTTTT.

This clonotype showed up just a few times. The genes are TRBV29-1 and TRBJ2-1, with 13 bases fitting TRBD2. The CDR3 contains 14 residues. Germline-derived CDR1 and CDR2 are SQVTM and ANQGSEA. V shed 6 bases and J 5 bases; nucleotides not matched to a gene: 4. CDR3 sequence reads: CSVVGLAGNNEQFF. The CDR3 DNA is TGCAGCGTAGTGGGACTAGCGGGAAACAATGAGCAGTTCTTC.

This clonotype came up once. The chain is built from TRBV29-1 and TRBJ1-1, with D uncertain. The CDR3 runs to 17 residues. Germline CDR1 is SQVTM and CDR2 is ANQGSEA. V shed 0 bases and J shed 1 base, with 18 bases lying between them. The CDR3 DNA reads TGCAGCGTTGAAGATCTAGGACTCTCAGGATCGAACACTGAAGCTTTCTTT. Translating gives CSVEDLGLSGSNTEAFF.

This clonotype showed up just a few times. The chain is built from TRBV4-1 and TRBJ2-2, with no clear D. This CDR3 contains 15 residues. From germline, CDR1 is MGHRA and CDR2 YSYEKL. V was trimmed by 1 base and J by 5 bases, leaving 11 bases between them. The DNA for the CDR3 is TGCGCCAGCAGCCAAGGGGCCAGCCTAACCGGGGAGCTGTTTTTT. Translating gives CASSQGASLTGELFF.

This clonotype has only a few counts. This chain joins TRBV20-1 and TRBJ2-7; D unclear. Per the germline V gene, CDR1 is DFQATT and CDR2 is SNEGSKA (reference sequence). The CDR3 totals 13 residues. V lost 6 bases to trimming and J lost 1 base, with 13 bases between them. CDR3: CSAEEPQSYEQYV. The CDR3 nucleotides read TGCAGTGCCGAAGAGCCCCAGTCCTACGAGCAGTACGTC.

The sample holds many counts of this clonotype. This chain links TRBV7-8 with TRBJ1-1; D gene ambiguous. Trimming left V 1 base short and J 6 bases short, with 6 bases between. CDR1 is SGHVS and CDR2 is FQNEAQ in the germline V gene. CDR3 length: 12 amino acids. The CDR3 here is CASSLDSAEAFF. CDR3 DNA: TGTGCCAGCAGCTTAGATTCGGCTGAAGCTTTCTTT.

The chain joins TRBV29-1 to TRBJ1-5, with D possibly being TRBD1 (5 bases). Trimming stripped 1 base from V and 8 bases from J, with 15 bases between. Germline loops: CDR1 SQVTM, CDR2 ANQGSEA. The CDR3 covers 14 residues. CDR3 sequence (DNA): TGCAGCGTTGAAGGGAACACCCGGGGGGAGCCCCAGCATTTT. This codes for CSVEGNTRGEPQHF.

J is TRBJ2-1 and V is TRBV19; TRBD1 matches at 7 bases. The trim removed 7 bases at V and 5 bases at J, leaving 17 bases unmatched. The CDR3 spans 17 residues. The germline gives CDR1 LNHDA, CDR2 SQIVND (reference sequence). Here the CDR3 reads CASTFKRIQGRHNEQFF. The CDR3 DNA follows: TGTGCCAGTACCTTTAAGCGGATACAGGGGAGACACAATGAGCAGTTCTTC.

This clonotype has more than one count but fewer than ten. This rearrangement joins TRBV20-1 to TRBJ2-3; TRBD1 matches 7 bases. The CDR3 spans 14 residues. Germline V gene data show CDR1 as DFQATT and CDR2 as SNEGSKA (reference sequence). J lost 0 bases, V lost 4 bases, and 4 bases had no gene match. The chain's CDR3 is CSATQGRSTDTQYF. DNA for the CDR3: TGCAGTGCTACACAGGGGCGAAGCACAGATACGCAGTATTTT.

The rearrangement links TRBV6-2 or TRBV6-3 to TRBJ1-6, with a weak D call TRBD1 (5 bases). V was shortened by 2 bases and J by 7 bases, with 18 bases between the two germline ends. Germline loops: CDR1 MNHEY, CDR2 SVGEGT. The CDR3 spans 17 residues. The CDR3 DNA reads as TGTGCCAGCAGTTACCAGCCCTCGGGACGGAGGAATTCACCCCTCCACTTT. Amino acid sequence: CASSYQPSGRRNSPLHF.

This chain connects TRBV20-1 to TRBJ2-7; either TRBD1 or TRBD2 may supply D (5 bases each). Looked up from germline, CDR1 is DFQATT and CDR2 is SNEGSKA (reference sequence). This CDR3 is 10 amino acids long. This chain's CDR3 is CRGRNYEQYV. CDR3 bases: TGCAGGGGACGGAACTACGAGCAGTACGTC.

CDR3 protein: CASSGIGADTQYF. DNA of the CDR3: TGCGCCAGCAGCGGCATCGGGGCAGATACGCAGTATTTT. The rearrangement links TRBV5-1 to TRBJ2-3, with a weak D call TRBD2 (5 bases). Germline V CDR1 and CDR2: SGHRS, YFSETQ. Trimming removed 4 bases at V and 4 bases at J, with 10 bases between. This CDR3 is 13 amino acids long.

The rearrangement links TRBV10-3 to TRBJ2-1; 8 nucleotides line up with TRBD2. This CDR3 is built from 13 residues. V lost 11 bases and J lost 10; bases outside the gene matches: 13. The germline gives CDR1 ENHRY, CDR2 SYGVKD. CDR3 sequence: CASSSGGREEQFF. CDR3 nucleotides: TGTGCCTCTTCTTCGGGGGGGCGTGAAGAGCAGTTCTTC.

The chain recombines TRBV28 with TRBJ1-2, with D hard to call. The V gene's germline CDR1 is MDHEN and CDR2 SYDVKM. The CDR3 is 16 residues long. Trimming left V 4 bases short and J 1 base short, with 16 bases between. CDR3 in DNA: TGTGCCAGCAGTTCTCCCAGGACTTCAGTTAACTATGGCTACACCTTC. Protein product: CASSSPRTSVNYGYTF.

This clonotype was detected a few times. The V and J genes are TRBV30 and TRBJ1-6; D is unclear. Germline CDR1 GTSNPN, CDR2 SVGIG (reference sequence). The CDR3 covers 14 residues. V gave up 0 bases and J gave up 7 bases, with 10 bases separating them. The CDR3 region is CAWSVRQINSPLHF. In DNA form, the CDR3 reads TGTGCCTGGAGTGTGCGTCAGATAAATTCACCCCTCCACTTT.

This chain joins TRBV6-6 and TRBJ2-7; unclear D gene. V was trimmed by 4 bases and J by 0 bases, leaving 7 bases between them. The CDR3 spans 13 residues. The germline V gene has CDR1 MNHNY and CDR2 SVGAGI (reference sequence). CDR3 DNA: TGTGCCAGCAGTTCCCAGCCCTCCTACGAGCAGTACGTC. Translation gives CASSSQPSYEQYV.

This clonotype was counted between two and nine times. The chain employs TRBV5-1 and TRBJ1-6, with unresolved D. This CDR3 has 15 amino acids. Trimming removed 0 bases from V and 7 bases from J, with 11 bases in between. Germline CDR1 SGHRS, CDR2 YFSETQ. The CDR3 region has the DNA TGCGCCAGCAGCTTGGAAGGTGGATGGAATTCACCCCTCCACTTT. This codes for CASSLEGGWNSPLHF.

This clonotype occurred a few times. V and J are TRBV5-5 and TRBJ2-2, with 8 bases aligning to TRBD2. Germline V CDR1 and CDR2: SGHKS, YYEKEE (reference sequence). The CDR3 runs to 14 residues. Trimming took 0 bases from V and 6 from J; bases not matched to a gene: 1. The CDR3: CASSLDGGAGELFF. CDR3 in DNA: TGTGCCAGCAGCTTGGACGGGGGGGCCGGGGAGCTGTTTTTT.

The rearrangement uses TRBV7-9 and TRBJ2-7; 7 bases match TRBD1. V lost 1 base to trimming and J lost 4 bases; unmatched junction nucleotides: 7. The CDR3 length is 15 residues. Germline values: CDR1 SEHNR, CDR2 FQNEAQ (reference sequence). DNA for the CDR3: TGTGCCAGCAGCTTAGAGGGGGACAGACCATACGAGCAGTACGTC. Amino acids: CASSLEGDRPYEQYV.

This clonotype has a handful of counts. CDR3 in amino acids: CASSVAGQYTDTQYF. In DNA, the CDR3 is TGTGCCAGCAGCGTAGCTGGACAGTACACAGATACGCAGTATTTT. This chain uses TRBV9 with TRBJ2-3; maybe TRBD1 (6 bases). V was clipped by 0 bases and J by 2 bases, with 10 bases between them. The CDR3 has 15 residues. Germline V gene lookup returns CDR1 SGDLS and CDR2 YYNGEE. Supplemented by reference TRBV9 and TRBJ2-3, the full variable domain reads DSGVTQTPKHLITATGQRVTLRCSPRSGDLSVYWYQQSLDQGLQFLIQYYNGEERAKGNILERFSAQQFPDLHSELNLSSLELGDSALYFCASSVAGQYTDTQYFGPGTRLTVL.